What follows are 8 T cell receptor beta chains derived from one specimen sequenced in a study of T-cell reconstitution after alpha-beta-depleted transplantation in children. The library targeted TCRbeta and was prepared with unique molecular identifiers. TCRdb passed the PCR reads through MiXCR, listing each CDR3 protein once. This sample has 200,000 to 300,000 distinct CDR3 sequences, with about 25% found just once. This material consisted of PBMCs, taken before TCRalphabeta/CD19-depleted stem cell transplant. These receptor sequences come from a girl aged 2-9 years with Fanconi anemia, due to receive a stem cell transplant.

J is TRBJ2-4 and V is TRBV5-1; weak D call: TRBD2 (6 bases). The CDR3 contains 15 residues. Trimming left V 0 bases short and J 2 bases short, with 9 bases between. CDR1 and CDR2 (germline): SGHRS, YFSETQ. The CDR3 protein is CASSLVGLTKNIQYF. As DNA, the CDR3 is TGCGCCAGCAGCTTGGTTGGACTAACCAAAAACATTCAGTACTTC.

This clonotype was seen ten or more times. The chain employs TRBV7-9 and TRBJ2-1; 7 nucleotides agree with TRBD2. J was trimmed by 0 bases and V by 2 bases; bases with no gene match: 7. The CDR3 has 17 residues. Germline V CDR1 and CDR2: SEHNR, FQNEAQ (reference sequence). The DNA of the CDR3 is TGTGCCAGCAGCTTACCACTAGCGCCGAGCTCCTACAATGAGCAGTTCTTC. As protein: CASSLPLAPSSYNEQFF.

This clonotype was recorded many times. The chain uses TRBV4-2 and TRBJ2-5, with D perhaps matching TRBD2 (5 bases). The CDR3 has 15 residues. Per germline, CDR1 LGHNA and CDR2 YNFKEQ. Trimming removed 3 bases at V and 7 bases at J, with 18 bases between. CDR3 nucleotide sequence: TGTGCCAGCAGCCATTCAGAAGGACTCACCGGGACCCAGTACTTC. Its protein is CASSHSEGLTGTQYF.

This chain links TRBV4-1 with TRBJ1-5; D is possibly TRBD1 (6 bases). This CDR3 comprises 15 residues. V was trimmed by 4 bases and J by 7 bases, leaving 17 bases between them. CDR1 is MGHRA and CDR2 is YSYEKL in the germline V gene. The CDR3 region has the DNA TGCGCCAGCAGCCGCCCGGGACAATTGGGGCAGCCCCAGCATTTT. This sequence encodes CASSRPGQLGQPQHF.

There are a few counts of this clonotype. The CDR3 sequence is CASSLGSYTGNEQFF. Here the CDR3 DNA reads TGTGCCAGCAGTTTGGGTTCCTACACGGGCAATGAGCAGTTCTTC. The chain carries TRBV28 and TRBJ2-1; D not certain. CDR1 MDHEN and CDR2 SYDVKM come from the germline V gene. The CDR3 length is 15 residues. V gave up 3 bases and J gave up 6 bases, with 15 bases separating them.

This clonotype showed up just a few times. The chain joins TRBV7-9 to TRBJ2-1; D is ambiguous. V gave up 1 base and J gave up 7 bases, with 8 bases separating them. Germline CDR1 is SEHNR and CDR2 is FQNEAQ (reference sequence). CDR3 length equals 13 residues. CDR3 sequence reads: CASSLERWNEQFF. The CDR3 DNA follows: TGTGCCAGCAGCTTAGAGAGGTGGAATGAGCAGTTCTTC.

The V call is TRBV5-1, the J call TRBJ2-3; D unresolved. Germline values: CDR1 SGHRS, CDR2 YFSETQ. The V end lost 0 bases, the J end lost 2 bases, and 10 bases lay between the germline ends. The CDR3 extends over 15 amino acids. The CDR3 protein is CASSLALASTDTQYF. As DNA, the CDR3 is TGCGCCAGCAGCTTGGCGTTAGCTTCCACAGATACGCAGTATTTT.

This clonotype has a handful of counts. The chain is built from TRBV7-9 and TRBJ1-2, with 11 bases aligning to TRBD1. The germline CDR1 and CDR2 sequences are SEHNR and FQNEAQ (reference sequence). The CDR3 is 14 amino acids. V was clipped by 5 bases and J by 10 bases; unmatched bases: 9. The DNA of the CDR3 is TGTGCCAGCAGCCAACGGGACAGGGGGTTCGCCTACACCTTC. Translation gives CASSQRDRGFAYTF. Full variable domain (outside the CDR3, taken from reference TRBV7-9 and TRBJ1-2): DTGVSQNPRHKITKRGQNVTFRCDPISEHNRLYWYRQTLGQGPEFLTYFQNEAQLEKSRLLSDRFSAERPKGSFSTLEIQRTEQGDSAMYLCASSQRDRGFAYTFGSGTRLTVV.